The present T cell receptor beta chain was sequenced within a study of T cells in Graves' hyperthyroidism and ophthalmopathy. The study's findings and limits: Among thyroid clonotypes expanded above 0.001, most also appeared in blood. Patients with ophthalmopathy were separated from those with stable hyperthyroidism by a 13 V-J model. Median prediction lead before ophthalmopathy onset was roughly 6 months with the model.

The TCR beta CDR3 regions underwent amplification using RNA transcripts as the source. HTBI primers were employed in a first-round RT-PCR of the TCR CDR3. TCRdb used MiXCR to reprocess the multiplex PCR reads, holding one entry per CDR3 protein. The sample carries about 520,000 distinct CDR3 sequences, approximately 25% recorded once. Comment on this clonotype: Its antigen is not identified.

The CDR3 sequence is 13 residues long. Germline CDR1 is MNHNS and CDR2 is SASEGT. Trimming took off 0 bases at V and 7 bases at J, with 7 bases between the two ends. The sample taken for sequencing was blood. This clonotype was sampled from a woman in her thirties with Graves' ophthalmopathy. The rearrangement uses TRBV6-1 and TRBJ1-5; D not certain. The CDR3 nucleotides read TGTGCCAGCAGTGAAGCCCCTTACCAGCCCCAGCATTTT. Amino acids: CASSEAPYQPQHF.